This TCR beta chain was captured in a study of beta chain features in type 1 diabetes. Study-wide points: Type 1 diabetes patients had VDJ junctions that carried fewer insertions and more deletions. TCRB CDR3 length was moderately but significantly reduced in all four CD4+ subsets of Type 1 diabetes patients. The study left unresolved whether HLA type influences TCRB rearrangement.

Isolated RNA was reverse transcribed in full, so expressed TCRB transcripts were sequenced. Method: immunoSEQ multiplex PCR; TCRdb's copy keeps in-frame clones and lacks some. Among roughly 220,000 clones listed, under 20% were seen once. This clone occurred a few times. As yet, its antigen is unknown. Sample: naive CD4+ T cells from blood. This TCR came from a man aged 25-40 years with type 1 diabetes.

The CDR3 sequence is CASSSSRLTAFNEQFF. The CDR3 coding sequence is TGTGCCAGCAGCTCCAGCCGATTGACGGCTTTCAATGAGCAGTTCTTC. V usage is TRBV7-8 and J usage is TRBJ2-1; D remains ambiguous. The CDR3 covers 16 residues. V was pared by 4 bases and J by 6 bases, with 19 bases between. Germline lookup yields CDR1 SGHVS and CDR2 FQNEAQ.